The 12 T cell receptor beta chains presented below share a single source sample, sequenced in a study of blood T cell repertoires in COVID-19. This table comes from immunoSEQ multiplex PCR, and its TCRdb copy is limited to in-frame clones, with some not included. The data contain under 120,000 clones, 70% to 85% of them singletons. Specimen: peripheral blood. The receptors originated from a man aged 65 to 79 with active or convalescent COVID-19.

The CDR3 reads CASSYSIQNIQYF. CDR3 sequence (DNA): TGTGCCAGCAGTTACTCGATTCAGAACATTCAGTACTTC. This chain uses TRBV6-5 with TRBJ2-4; D not resolved. The CDR3 is 13 residues long. With 0 bases removed from V and 7 bases from J, the gap between germline ends came to 7 bases. The germline V gene encodes CDR1 MNHEY and CDR2 SVGAGI.

Turning to this clone: Other nucleotide sequences in the sample specify the same CDR3. The rearrangement links TRBV5-1 to TRBJ2-3; D is ambiguous. V was trimmed by 0 bases and J by 6 bases, leaving 5 bases between them. This CDR3 region has 12 residues. Germline V CDR1 and CDR2: SGHRS, YFSETQ. The CDR3 nucleotides are TGCGCCAGCAGCTTGGCCGGGGATACGCAGTATTTT. It yields the protein CASSLAGDTQYF.

V usage is TRBV6-5 and J usage is TRBJ2-1; TRBD2 aligns across 7 bases. The junction had 8 bases not matched to a gene; V was cut back by 6 bases and J by 6 bases. The CDR3 loop spans 14 amino acids. CDR1 and CDR2 (germline): MNHEY, SVGAGI. CDR3 loop: CASRTRDYGNEQFF. For the CDR3, the DNA is TGTGCCAGCAGAACCCGGGACTACGGCAATGAGCAGTTCTTC.

The chain joins TRBV18 to TRBJ2-5; 7 bases match TRBD2. CDR1 is KGHSH, CDR2 LQKENI, per germline. V gave up 3 bases and J gave up 1 base; unmatched junction bases: 5. The CDR3 runs to 15 residues. CDR3 in amino acids: CASSPALAAQETQYF. In DNA, the CDR3 is TGTGCCAGCTCACCGGCTCTAGCGGCCCAAGAGACCCAGTACTTC.

V usage is TRBV7-9 and J usage is TRBJ1-4, with D possibly matching TRBD1 (6 bases). The CDR3 is 15 amino acids. V was pared by 1 base and J by 8 bases, with 14 bases between. CDR1 is SEHNR and CDR2 is FQNEAQ in the germline V gene (reference sequence). The CDR3 nucleotides are TGTGCCAGCAGCTTAGACCGGACAGCGATGGAAAAACTGTTTTTT. Translated: CASSLDRTAMEKLFF.

CDR3 sequence: CASSLRRDRYNYGYTF. The CDR3 DNA reads as TGTGCCAGCAGCCTTCGACGGGACAGATATAACTATGGCTACACCTTC. V usage is TRBV3-1 (or the pseudogene TRBV3-2) and J usage is TRBJ1-2; 7 bases are a match to TRBD1. This CDR3 is 16 amino acids long. The V gene's germline CDR1 is LGHDT and CDR2 YNNKEL (reference sequence). J gave up 1 base and V 4 bases, and 9 bases lay outside the gene matches.

V and J are TRBV11-2 and TRBJ2-3, with TRBD2 matching 12 bases. The CDR3 consists of 14 residues. CDR1 SGHAT and CDR2 FQNNGV come from the germline V gene. With 4 bases clipped from V and 5 bases from J, the junction kept 1 base outside the gene matches. CDR3 sequence reads: CASSWGLAGDTQYF. In nucleotides, the CDR3 is TGTGCCAGCAGCTGGGGACTAGCGGGAGATACGCAGTATTTT.

The genes are TRBV27 and TRBJ2-1, with D maybe TRBD2 (6 bases). The CDR3 runs to 14 residues. V was cut by 4 bases and J by 5 bases, with 12 bases left in between. CDR1 is MNHEY, CDR2 SMNVEV, per germline (reference sequence). CDR3 residues: CASSSLARDNEQFF. The CDR3 DNA follows: TGTGCCAGCAGTTCCCTAGCGAGAGACAATGAGCAGTTCTTC.

The V gene is TRBV6-5, the J gene TRBJ1-5, with TRBD1 as a possible D gene (6 bases). The length of the CDR3 is 15 residues. In germline, CDR1 is MNHEY, CDR2 SVGAGI. Trimming shortened V by 0 bases and J by 7 bases, and 13 bases separated the two germline ends. CDR3 amino acids: CASSYSTGLGQPQHF. For the CDR3, the DNA is TGTGCCAGCAGTTACTCTACAGGGTTAGGACAGCCCCAGCATTTT.

The rearrangement uses TRBV19 and TRBJ2-5; D ambiguous. The germline CDR1 and CDR2 sequences are LNHDA and SQIVND (reference sequence). The germline V and J ends were trimmed by 3 bases and 0 bases, with 8 bases remaining between them. This CDR3 comprises 14 residues. CDR3: CASSIRRDQETQYF. CDR3 sequence (DNA): TGTGCCAGTAGTATTAGACGGGACCAAGAGACCCAGTACTTC.

A few counts support this clone. The chain couples TRBV4-1 to TRBJ1-1; D is unclear. The CDR3 is 14 residues long. Germline V gives CDR1 MGHRA, CDR2 YSYEKL. V was cut by 4 bases and J by 0 bases, with 9 bases left in between. The CDR3 DNA is TGCGCCAGCAGCCTCACTTCGATGAACACTGAAGCTTTCTTT. Amino acids: CASSLTSMNTEAFF.

The chain recombines TRBV2 with TRBJ1-1, with 7 bases matching TRBD1. Germline-derived CDR1 and CDR2 are SNHLY and FYNNEI. Losses at the gene ends were 7 bases for V and 7 bases for J; bases not matched to a gene: 9. This CDR3 contains 13 residues. CDR3 loop: CASNKGGQFEAFF. The CDR3 nucleotides read TGTGCCAGCAATAAGGGGGGACAGTTTGAAGCTTTCTTT.